The rows below give T cell receptor beta chains drawn from one sample of a study of blood T cell repertoires in COVID-19. The method was immunoSEQ multiplex PCR; TCRdb's version includes in-frame clones alone and lacks a portion of them. Here the sample spans 300,000 to 350,000 clones, approximately 89% being singletons. The sequencing input was peripheral blood. The receptors originated from a woman between 18 and 29 years old who had recovered from COVID-19. Both conserved end residues are part of each CDR3. The D gene is left open where the match is weak. Clone sizes are given selectively: once, few, many, or a class where the clone is expanded.

J | D | size | V | DNA | CDR3
TRBJ1-5 | TRBD1 | - | TRBV28 | TGTGCCAGCAGTTCCGGACAGGGAGGTGGCAATCAGCCCCAGCATTTT | CASSSGQGGGNQPQHF
TRBJ1-1 | - | - | TRBV3-1/TRBV3-2 | TGTGCCAGCTTGGGGAGGAACACTGAAGCTTTCTTT | CASLGRNTEAFF
TRBJ2-5 | TRBD1 | - | TRBV28 | TGTGCCAGCAAAACAGGGGGAACGGGGGAGACCCAGTACTTC | CASKTGGTGETQYF
TRBJ1-5 | - | - | TRBV30 | TGTGCCTGGAGTGCGGACAGAAATCAGCCCCAGCATTTT | CAWSADRNQPQHF
TRBJ1-6 | - | - | TRBV6-2/TRBV6-3 | TGTGCCAGCAGTTACTCCCTCTCGGGACCCCTCCACTTT | CASSYSLSGPLHF
TRBJ1-5 | - | - | TRBV6-4 | TGTGCCAGCAGCCCAGACACCGATCAGCCCCAGCATTTT | CASSPDTDQPQHF
TRBJ2-1 | TRBD2 | - | TRBV6-5 | TGTGCCAGCAGTTACGGACTAGCGGGAAACAATGAGCAGTTCTTC | CASSYGLAGNNEQFF
TRBJ2-3 | TRBD2 | - | TRBV5-1 | TGCGCCAGCAGCGCACAAGCGGGAGTGGTAGATACGCAGTATTTT | CASSAQAGVVDTQYF
TRBJ1-5 | - | - | TRBV2 | TGTGCCAGCAGTGACAGGATCAATCAGCCCCAGCATTTT | CASSDRINQPQHF
TRBJ1-6 | - | once | TRBV4-3 | TGCGCCAGCAGCCAATTCTCGCAGGGATGGGGCCATAATTCACCCCTCCACTTT | CASSQFSQGWGHNSPLHF
TRBJ2-3 | TRBD2 | - | TRBV4-3 | TGCGCCAGCAGCCAAGATAAGACTAGCGGACCCACAGATACGCAGTATTTT | CASSQDKTSGPTDTQYF
TRBJ2-3 | TRBD2 | - | TRBV5-1 | TGCGCCAGCAGCCACCCGGGACTAGCGCCGAGTAACTACTCCGCAGATACGCAGTATTTT | CASSHPGLAPSNYSADTQYF
TRBJ2-6 | TRBD1 | once | TRBV4-1 | TGCGCCAGCAGCCATGTCCCGGGACAGGGATCGGGGGCCAACGTCCTGACTTTC | CASSHVPGQGSGANVLTF